The present T cell receptor beta chain was sequenced within a study of a mutant IDH1 vaccine in newly diagnosed glioma (dated by TCRdb to about 2021). Looking at the study overall: Patients received eight vaccinations in weeks 1, 3, 5, 7, 11, 15, 19 and 23, corresponding to visits V03 through V10. In the chemotherapy-containing groups, vaccination started alongside temozolomide cycles, whereas in patients who had radiotherapy alone it started 4-6 weeks after radiotherapy. The approximately 30 treated patients were around 62% male and roughly 40% female, with a mean age of approximately 40 years. Before enrollment, patients had received standard therapy of radiotherapy alone, temozolomide alone, or radiochemotherapy with temozolomide; most received the combination. Peripheral blood was drawn at six visits: V03 (baseline), V05, V07, V10, V12 and V13. Longitudinal TCRB deep sequencing was performed for approximately 24 treated patients wherever samples were available for exploratory analyses. What the authors observed across the whole study: Vaccine-induced immune responses across multiple MHC alleles were detected in approximately 94% of patients. The authors noted that analyses of patient blood samples could not be reproduced because of sample limitations. Pseudoprogression appeared unrelated to alterations in the top peripheral T cell clonotypes detected by TCRB sequencing. Selection of PBMC samples for TCRB deep sequencing was based on availability.

The sample's time point, from its label and the paper: week 11, during vaccination. A 20-mer mutant IDH1 peptide at 300 micrograms in Montanide made up each vaccine dose, which was injected subcutaneously together with topical imiquimod. All donors had newly diagnosed IDH1-mutant astrocytomas of WHO grade 3 or 4 that showed loss of nuclear ATRX. The samples were drawn from NOA16, a multicentre, single-arm, open-label phase I trial in Germany that tested a mutant IDH1 peptide vaccine in humans for the first time. Genomic DNA for TCRB sequencing was extracted from EDTA blood using the DNeasy Blood and Tissue Kit. Libraries were made using the immunoSEQ multiplex PCR assay. The hsTCRB Kit was used according to the manufacturer's protocol to amplify rearranged TCR beta chain sequences. An Illumina MiSeq was used to sequence the TCRB libraries. On the authors' methods: Demultiplexing, trimming and gene mapping were performed with the kit vendor's proprietary platform. Not all clones reach the TCRdb copy of this immuneACCESS table, which keeps in-frame sequences only. Checked studies attribute under half of the gap to unresolved V genes and leave the rest unexplained. V, J and clone size were drawn from that table, and D and trimming were deduced from the DNA. The sample table shows approximately 64,000 clones, and roughly 80% are seen once. Jointly, the top ten make up about 9.4% of the sample.

Its CDR3 holds 14 amino acids, cysteine through phenylalanine. The kept DNA is CDR3 alone, 42 bases in frame from the first base. The germline V gene yields MGHRA for CDR1 and YSYEKL for CDR2. V was cut back by 1 base and J by 6 bases, leaving a gap of 10 bases between them. As concerns this clone: Its antigen target is currently unknown. One base away there is no much larger clone; base qualities are not given.

This receptor chain uses TRBV4-1 and TRBJ2-1; TRBD2 is a weak D gene call, 5 bases matching. The TCR originated in a woman aged 45-60 years with glioma. The sequencing here drew on PBMCs, taken from a glioma patient whose treatment included an IDH1 peptide vaccine. Read as DNA, the sequence is TGCGCCAGCAGCCAAGGACTAACTTTCAATGAGCAGTTCTTC. This sequence encodes CASSQGLTFNEQFF.